These 8 T cell receptor beta chains were all obtained from the same sample, sequenced in a study of cytomegalovirus exposure and HLA in healthy donors. The PCR employed 60 Vbeta primers together with 13 Jbeta primers. The protocol was immunoSEQ multiplex PCR, while the TCRdb copy is restricted to in-frame clones and leaves out a portion. The table has approximately 110,000 clones, under 85% seen once. The specimen sequenced was PBMCs. The receptors shown here come from a woman aged 40 to 50 in good health and CMV-seropositive.

V and J are TRBV6-1 and TRBJ2-3; weak D call: TRBD1 (6 bases). The CDR3 sequence is 14 residues long. Trimming pared 6 bases from V and 0 bases from J, leaving 10 bases between. Germline CDR1 and CDR2: MNHNS and SASEGT. CDR3 region: CASRDSLSTDTQYF. The CDR3 nucleotides read TGTGCCAGCAGGGACAGTTTGAGCACAGATACGCAGTATTTT.

This chain links TRBV5-6 with TRBJ2-7, with unresolved D. CDR1 is SGHDT, CDR2 YYEEEE, per germline. V lost 0 bases to trimming and J lost 0 bases, with 7 bases between them. The length of the CDR3 is 14 residues. CDR3 protein: CASSLGPSSYEQYF. In nucleotides, the CDR3 is TGTGCCAGCAGCTTGGGCCCGAGCTCCTACGAGCAGTACTTC. Looking up the rest from reference TRBV5-6 and TRBJ2-7 gives the full variable domain: DAGVTQSPTHLIKTRGQQVTLRCSPKSGHDTVSWYQQALGQGPQFIFQYYEEEERQRGNFPDRFSGHQFPNYSSELNVNALLLGDSALYLCASSLGPSSYEQYFGPGTRLTVT.

The chain is built from TRBV6-6 and TRBJ2-1; 12 bases line up with TRBD2. The CDR3 extends over 15 amino acids. The J segment lost 6 bases and the V segment lost 5 bases, leaving 5 bases of the junction unmatched. Germline loops: CDR1 MNHNY, CDR2 SVGAGI (reference sequence). In DNA form, the CDR3 reads TGTGCCAGCAGTCATGGACTAGCGGGGCCCAATGAGCAGTTCTTC. It specifies CASSHGLAGPNEQFF.

Comments on this clone: Within the sample, other DNA sequences also encode this same CDR3. V gene TRBV11-2 combines with J gene TRBJ1-2; 9 bases map to TRBD1. The germline V gene encodes CDR1 SGHAT and CDR2 FQNNGV. V lost 5 bases to trimming and J lost 4 bases; unmatched junction nucleotides: 14. This CDR3 has 17 amino acids. CDR3 sequence: CASSVRGGQGGLYGYTF. CDR3 coding DNA: TGTGCCAGCAGCGTGAGGGGGGGACAGGGCGGACTCTATGGCTACACCTTC.

This clone has a handful of counts. This chain links TRBV11-2 with TRBJ2-1; D is possibly TRBD2 (6 bases). Germline V CDR1 and CDR2: SGHAT, FQNNGV. There are 13 residues in the CDR3. Trimming pared 1 base from V and 13 bases from J, leaving 14 bases between. The CDR3, as DNA: TGTGCCAGCAGCTTAGGGCGGGATACCGACCAGTTCTTC. It is translated as CASSLGRDTDQFF.

This clone was observed a single time. The chain recombines TRBV19 with TRBJ2-1, with 7 positions matching TRBD1. This CDR3 has 16 residues. Germline CDR1 LNHDA, CDR2 SQIVND (reference sequence). Trimming removed 1 base from V and 0 bases from J; junction bases left unmatched: 3. The CDR3 is CASSIGAGGSYNEQFF. The CDR3 DNA reads TGTGCCAGTAGTATAGGGGCAGGGGGCTCCTACAATGAGCAGTTCTTC.

The chain carries TRBV5-4 and TRBJ1-5; the D is unclear. V was trimmed by 2 bases and J by 5 bases, leaving 8 bases between them. This CDR3 region has 13 residues. Germline CDR1 SGHNT, CDR2 YYREEE (reference sequence). This CDR3 is CASSLGGDQPQHF. As DNA, the CDR3 is TGTGCCAGCAGCTTAGGCGGCGATCAGCCCCAGCATTTT.

The chain has TRBV5-6 and TRBJ1-6, with D unresolved. The CDR3 consists of 15 residues. Trimming cost V 0 bases and J 10 bases, with 14 bases left between them. The germline V gene has CDR1 SGHDT and CDR2 YYEEEE. The CDR3 loop reads CASSLVMAPGSPLHF. The CDR3 DNA reads as TGTGCCAGCAGCTTGGTAATGGCCCCGGGGTCACCCCTCCACTTT.